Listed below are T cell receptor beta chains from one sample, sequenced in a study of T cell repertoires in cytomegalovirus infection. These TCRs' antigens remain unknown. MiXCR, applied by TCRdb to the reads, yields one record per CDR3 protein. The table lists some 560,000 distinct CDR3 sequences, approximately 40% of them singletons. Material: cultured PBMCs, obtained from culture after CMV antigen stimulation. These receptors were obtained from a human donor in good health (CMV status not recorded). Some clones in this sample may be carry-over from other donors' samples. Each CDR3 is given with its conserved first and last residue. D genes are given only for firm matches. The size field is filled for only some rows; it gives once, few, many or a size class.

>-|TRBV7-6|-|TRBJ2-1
CASSLGPGQFF
TGTGCCAGCAGCTTAGGGCCGGGACAGTTCTTC
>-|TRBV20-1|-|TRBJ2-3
CSARRGPSTDTQYF
TGCAGTGCCAGACGCGGACCTAGCACAGATACGCAGTATTTT
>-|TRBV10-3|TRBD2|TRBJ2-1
CAISKLPGLAGSSYNEQFF
TGTGCCATCAGTAAGCTTCCGGGACTAGCGGGGAGCTCCTACAATGAGCAGTTCTTC
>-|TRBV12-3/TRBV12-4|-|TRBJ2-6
CASSFEGPGANVLTF
TGTGCCAGCAGTTTCGAGGGTCCTGGGGCCAACGTCCTGACTTTC
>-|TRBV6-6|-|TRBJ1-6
CASSVDRTPLHF
TGTGCCAGCAGTGTCGACAGAACACCCCTCCACTTT
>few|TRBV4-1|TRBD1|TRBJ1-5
CASSQEPPGQGFNQPQHF
TGCGCCAGCAGCCAAGAGCCCCCGGGACAGGGCTTTAATCAGCCCCAGCATTTT
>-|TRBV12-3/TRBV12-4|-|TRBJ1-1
CASSQTRQRLNTEAFF
TGTGCCAGCAGTCAGACCCGACAGCGTTTGAACACTGAAGCTTTCTTT
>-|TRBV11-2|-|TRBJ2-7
CASSPRTVRTEQYF
TGTGCCAGCAGCCCTCGGACGGTTCGCACCGAGCAGTACTTC
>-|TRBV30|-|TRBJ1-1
CGVGRDIEAFF
TGTGGGGTCGGCAGAGACATAGAAGCTTTCTTT
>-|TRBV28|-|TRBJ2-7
CASSFQGLHYEQYF
TGTGCCAGCAGTTTCCAGGGACTTCACTACGAGCAGTACTTC
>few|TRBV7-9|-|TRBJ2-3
CASEGDTQYF
TGTGCCAGCGAGGGAGATACGCAGTATTTT
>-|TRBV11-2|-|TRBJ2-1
CASSLVPSGLNNEQFF
TGTGCCAGCAGCTTAGTCCCTTCCGGGCTTAACAATGAGCAGTTCTTC